This note documents a single TCR beta chain sequence. The sample comes from a study of shared T cell receptors in the human thymus. Clones were read by immunoSEQ multiplex PCR, and TCRdb kept only the in-frame ones, dropping some. Found here are some 400,000 clones, approximately 95% of them singletons; the top ten hold roughly 0.02%. Sequences were obtained from thymocytes. This receptor was obtained from a human donor.

CDR3 sequence reads: CARDDGRSYNSPLHF. The CDR3 nucleotides are TGTGCCAGAGACGACGGGAGGTCCTATAATTCACCCCTCCACTTT. V usage is TRBV27 and J usage is TRBJ1-6; no reliable D call. There are 15 residues in the CDR3. Germline V CDR1 and CDR2: MNHEY, SMNVEV (reference sequence). V lost 9 bases and J 1 base, leaving 13 bases between the germline ends.